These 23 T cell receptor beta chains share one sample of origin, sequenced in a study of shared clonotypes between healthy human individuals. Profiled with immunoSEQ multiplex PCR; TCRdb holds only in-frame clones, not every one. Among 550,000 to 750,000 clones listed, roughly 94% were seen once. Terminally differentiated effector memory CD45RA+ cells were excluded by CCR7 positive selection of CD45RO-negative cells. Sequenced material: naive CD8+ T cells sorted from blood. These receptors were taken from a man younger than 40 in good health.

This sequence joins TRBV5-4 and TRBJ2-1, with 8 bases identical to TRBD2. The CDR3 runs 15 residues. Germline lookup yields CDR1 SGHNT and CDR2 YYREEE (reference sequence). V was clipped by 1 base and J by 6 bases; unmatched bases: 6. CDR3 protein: CASSLLPGGGNEQFF. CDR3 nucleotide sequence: TGTGCCAGCAGCTTGCTACCGGGAGGGGGCAATGAGCAGTTCTTC.

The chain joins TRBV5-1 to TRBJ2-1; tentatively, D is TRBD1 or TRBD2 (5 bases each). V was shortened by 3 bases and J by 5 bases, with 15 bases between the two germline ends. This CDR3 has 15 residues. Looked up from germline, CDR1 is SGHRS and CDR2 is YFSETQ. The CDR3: CASSWGYGEHNEQFF. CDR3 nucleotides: TGCGCCAGCAGCTGGGGGTATGGGGAGCACAATGAGCAGTTCTTC.

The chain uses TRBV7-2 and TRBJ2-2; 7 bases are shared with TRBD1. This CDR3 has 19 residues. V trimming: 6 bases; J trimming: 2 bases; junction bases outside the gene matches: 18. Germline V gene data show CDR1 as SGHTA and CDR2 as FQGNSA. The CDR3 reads CASSSGPTGLWYNTGELFF. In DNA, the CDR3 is TGTGCCAGCAGTTCGGGGCCGACAGGGTTGTGGTATAACACCGGGGAGCTGTTTTTT.

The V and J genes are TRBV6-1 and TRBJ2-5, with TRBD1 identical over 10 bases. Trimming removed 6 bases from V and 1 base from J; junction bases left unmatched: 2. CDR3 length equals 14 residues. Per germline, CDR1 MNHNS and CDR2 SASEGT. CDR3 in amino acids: CASRRDRGQETQYF. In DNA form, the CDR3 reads TGTGCCAGCAGAAGGGACAGGGGCCAAGAGACCCAGTACTTC.

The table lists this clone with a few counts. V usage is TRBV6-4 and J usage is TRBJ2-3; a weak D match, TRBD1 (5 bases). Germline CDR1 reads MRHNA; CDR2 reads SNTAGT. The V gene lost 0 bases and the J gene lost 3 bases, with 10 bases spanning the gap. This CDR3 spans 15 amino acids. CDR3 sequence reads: CASSDSNRPTDTQYF. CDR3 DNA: TGTGCCAGCAGTGACTCGAACAGGCCTACAGATACGCAGTATTTT.

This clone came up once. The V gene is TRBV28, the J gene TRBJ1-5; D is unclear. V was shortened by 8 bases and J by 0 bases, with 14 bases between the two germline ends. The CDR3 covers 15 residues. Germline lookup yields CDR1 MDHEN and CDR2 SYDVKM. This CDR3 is CASRVYMSSNQPQHF. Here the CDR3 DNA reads TGTGCCAGCCGAGTTTATATGAGTAGCAATCAGCCCCAGCATTTT.

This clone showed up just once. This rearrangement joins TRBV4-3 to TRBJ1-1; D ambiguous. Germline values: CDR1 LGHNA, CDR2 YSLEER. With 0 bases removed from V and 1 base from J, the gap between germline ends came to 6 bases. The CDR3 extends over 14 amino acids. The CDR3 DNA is TGCGCCAGCAGCCAAGATCAACAGAACACTGAAGCTTTCTTT. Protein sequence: CASSQDQQNTEAFF.

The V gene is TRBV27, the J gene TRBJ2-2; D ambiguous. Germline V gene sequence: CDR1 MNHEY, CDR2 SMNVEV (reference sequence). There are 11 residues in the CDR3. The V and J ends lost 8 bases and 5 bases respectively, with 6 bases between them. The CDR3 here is CASGETGELFF. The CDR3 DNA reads TGTGCCAGCGGCGAGACCGGGGAGCTGTTTTTT.

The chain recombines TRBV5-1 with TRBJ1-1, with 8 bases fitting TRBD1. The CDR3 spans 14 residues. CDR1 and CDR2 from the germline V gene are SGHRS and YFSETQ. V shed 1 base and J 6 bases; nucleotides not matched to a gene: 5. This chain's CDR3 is CASSLLQGDSEAFF. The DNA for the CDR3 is TGCGCCAGCAGCTTGTTACAGGGGGACTCTGAAGCTTTCTTT.

This chain's CDR3 is CAINARDGNEQFF. The DNA of the CDR3 is TGTGCCATTAATGCTAGGGACGGCAATGAGCAGTTCTTC. The chain employs TRBV15 and TRBJ2-1; the D call may be TRBD1 or TRBD2 (5 bases each). The CDR3 loop spans 13 amino acids. The germline CDR1 and CDR2 sequences are LNHNV and YYDKDF (reference sequence). The germline V and J ends were trimmed by 10 bases and 6 bases, with 16 bases remaining between them.

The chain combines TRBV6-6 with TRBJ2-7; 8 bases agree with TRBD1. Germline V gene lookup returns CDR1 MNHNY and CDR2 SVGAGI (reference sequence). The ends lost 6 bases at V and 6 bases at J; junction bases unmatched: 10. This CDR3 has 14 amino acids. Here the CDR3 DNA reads TGTGCCAGCAGCTCAGGGGGCCGAAGGGGCGAGCAGTACTTC. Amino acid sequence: CASSSGGRRGEQYF.

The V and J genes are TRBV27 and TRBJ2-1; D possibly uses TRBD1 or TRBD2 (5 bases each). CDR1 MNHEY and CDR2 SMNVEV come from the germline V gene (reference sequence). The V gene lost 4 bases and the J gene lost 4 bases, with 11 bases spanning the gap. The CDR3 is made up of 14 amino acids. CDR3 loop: CASSSGDGYNEQFF. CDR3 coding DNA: TGTGCCAGCAGTTCCGGGGACGGATACAATGAGCAGTTCTTC.

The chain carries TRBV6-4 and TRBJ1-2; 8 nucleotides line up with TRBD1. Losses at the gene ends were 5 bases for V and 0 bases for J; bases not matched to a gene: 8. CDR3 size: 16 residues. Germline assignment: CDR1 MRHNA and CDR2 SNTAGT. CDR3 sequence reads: CASSITTGQANYGYTF. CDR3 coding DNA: TGTGCCAGCAGTATCACCACGGGACAGGCTAACTATGGCTACACCTTC.

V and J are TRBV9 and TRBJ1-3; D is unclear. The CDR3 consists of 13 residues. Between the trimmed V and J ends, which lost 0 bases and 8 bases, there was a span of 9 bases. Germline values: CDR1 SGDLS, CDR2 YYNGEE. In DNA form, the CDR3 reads TGTGCCAGCAGCGTAGATTACGGGGACACCATATATTTT. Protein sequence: CASSVDYGDTIYF. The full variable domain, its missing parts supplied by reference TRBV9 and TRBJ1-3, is DSGVTQTPKHLITATGQRVTLRCSPRSGDLSVYWYQQSLDQGLQFLIQYYNGEERAKGNILERFSAQQFPDLHSELNLSSLELGDSALYFCASSVDYGDTIYFGEGSWLTVV.

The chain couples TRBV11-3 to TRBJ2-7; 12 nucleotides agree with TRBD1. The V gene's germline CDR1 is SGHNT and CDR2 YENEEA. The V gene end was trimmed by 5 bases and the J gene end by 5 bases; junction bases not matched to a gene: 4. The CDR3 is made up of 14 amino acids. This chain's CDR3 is CASSIGTGGHEQYF. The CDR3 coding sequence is TGTGCCAGCAGCATAGGGACAGGGGGCCACGAGCAGTACTTC.

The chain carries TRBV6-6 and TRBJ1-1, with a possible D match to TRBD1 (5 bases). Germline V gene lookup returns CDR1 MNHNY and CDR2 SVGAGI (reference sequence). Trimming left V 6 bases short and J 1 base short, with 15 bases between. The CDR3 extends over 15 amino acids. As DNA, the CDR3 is TGTGCCAGCAGCAGGGTGATCCGGGGGAACACTGAAGCTTTCTTT. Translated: CASSRVIRGNTEAFF.

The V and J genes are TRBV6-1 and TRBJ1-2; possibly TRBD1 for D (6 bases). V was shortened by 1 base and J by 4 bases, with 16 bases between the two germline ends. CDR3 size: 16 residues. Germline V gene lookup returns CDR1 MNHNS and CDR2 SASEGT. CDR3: CASSEGRNRASYGYTF. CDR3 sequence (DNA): TGTGCCAGCAGTGAAGGTAGAAACAGGGCTAGCTATGGCTACACCTTC.

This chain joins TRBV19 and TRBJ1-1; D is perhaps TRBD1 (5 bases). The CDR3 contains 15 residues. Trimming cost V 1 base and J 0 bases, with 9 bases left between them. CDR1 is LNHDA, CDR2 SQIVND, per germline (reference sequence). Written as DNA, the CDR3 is TGTGCCAGTAGTATAGGGGACCGGCTGAACACTGAAGCTTTCTTT. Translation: CASSIGDRLNTEAFF.

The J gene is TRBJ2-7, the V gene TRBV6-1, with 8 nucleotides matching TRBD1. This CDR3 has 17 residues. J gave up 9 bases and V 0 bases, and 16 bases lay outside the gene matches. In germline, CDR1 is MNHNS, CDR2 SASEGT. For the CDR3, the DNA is TGTGCCAGCAGTGAAGCGTTTCGGACAGGGTGGAGTGGTGGGCAGTACTTC. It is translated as CASSEAFRTGWSGGQYF.

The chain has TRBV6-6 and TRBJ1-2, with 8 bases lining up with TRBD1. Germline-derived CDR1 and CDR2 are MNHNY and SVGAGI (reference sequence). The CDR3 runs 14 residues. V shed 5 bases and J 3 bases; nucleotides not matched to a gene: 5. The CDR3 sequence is CASSKPDRDYGYTF. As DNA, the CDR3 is TGTGCCAGCAGTAAGCCGGACAGGGACTATGGCTACACCTTC.

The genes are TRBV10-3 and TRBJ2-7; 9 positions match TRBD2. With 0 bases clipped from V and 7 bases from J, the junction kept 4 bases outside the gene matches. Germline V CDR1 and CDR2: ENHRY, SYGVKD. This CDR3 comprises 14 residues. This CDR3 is CAISESGLAREQYF. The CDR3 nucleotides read TGTGCCATCAGTGAGTCAGGACTAGCGAGGGAGCAGTACTTC.

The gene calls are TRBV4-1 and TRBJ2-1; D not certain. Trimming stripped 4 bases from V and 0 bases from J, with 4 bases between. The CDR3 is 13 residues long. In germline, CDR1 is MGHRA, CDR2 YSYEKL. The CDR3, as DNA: TGCGCCAGCAGCCCGAGCTCCTACAATGAGCAGTTCTTC. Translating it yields CASSPSSYNEQFF.

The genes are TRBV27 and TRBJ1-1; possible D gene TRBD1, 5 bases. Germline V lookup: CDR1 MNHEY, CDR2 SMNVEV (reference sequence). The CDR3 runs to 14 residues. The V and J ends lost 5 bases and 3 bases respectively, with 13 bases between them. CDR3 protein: CASSPYGGYTEAFF. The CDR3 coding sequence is TGTGCCAGCAGTCCGTACGGGGGGTACACTGAAGCTTTCTTT.